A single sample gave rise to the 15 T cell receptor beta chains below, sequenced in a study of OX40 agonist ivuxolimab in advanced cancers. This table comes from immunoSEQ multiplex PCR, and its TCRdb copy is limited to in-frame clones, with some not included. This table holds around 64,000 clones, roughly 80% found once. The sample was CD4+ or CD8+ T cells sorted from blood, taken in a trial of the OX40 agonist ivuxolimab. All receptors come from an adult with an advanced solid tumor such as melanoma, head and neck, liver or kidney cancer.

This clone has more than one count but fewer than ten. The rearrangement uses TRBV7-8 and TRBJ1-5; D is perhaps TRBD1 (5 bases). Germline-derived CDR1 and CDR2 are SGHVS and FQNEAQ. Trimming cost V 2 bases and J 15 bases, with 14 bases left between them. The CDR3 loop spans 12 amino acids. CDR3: CASSLRGGGWHF. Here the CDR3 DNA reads TGTGCCAGCAGCTTACGTGGTGGGGGTTGGCATTTT.

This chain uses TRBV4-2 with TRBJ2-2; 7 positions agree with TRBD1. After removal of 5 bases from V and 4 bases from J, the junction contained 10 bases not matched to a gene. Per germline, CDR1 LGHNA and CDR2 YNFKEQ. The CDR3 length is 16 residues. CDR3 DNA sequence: TGTGCCAGCAGCACCGACAGGGCAGTTGGCACCGGGGAGCTGTTTTTT. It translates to CASSTDRAVGTGELFF.

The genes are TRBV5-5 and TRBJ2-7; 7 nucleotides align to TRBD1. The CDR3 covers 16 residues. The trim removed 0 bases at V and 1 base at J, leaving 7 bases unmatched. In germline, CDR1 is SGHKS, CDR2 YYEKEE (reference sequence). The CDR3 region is CASSLEGQAFSYEQYF. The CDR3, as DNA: TGTGCCAGCAGCTTGGAAGGACAGGCTTTTTCCTACGAGCAGTACTTC.

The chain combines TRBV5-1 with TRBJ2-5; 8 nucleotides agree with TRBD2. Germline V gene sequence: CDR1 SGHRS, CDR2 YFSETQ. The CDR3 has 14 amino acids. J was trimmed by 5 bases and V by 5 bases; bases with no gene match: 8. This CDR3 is CASRGWRGEETQYF. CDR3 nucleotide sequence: TGCGCCAGCAGGGGATGGCGGGGGGAGGAGACCCAGTACTTC.

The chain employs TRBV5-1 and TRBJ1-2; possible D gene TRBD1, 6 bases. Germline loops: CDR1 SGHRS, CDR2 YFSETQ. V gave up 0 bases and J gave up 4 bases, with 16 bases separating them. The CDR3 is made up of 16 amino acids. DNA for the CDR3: TGCGCCAGCAGCTTGGGATTCGGGGGGCTCGGCTATGGCTACACCTTC. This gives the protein CASSLGFGGLGYGYTF.

CDR3 residues: CATSTNRAGVNEKLFF. As DNA, the CDR3 is TGTGCCACCAGCACCAACAGGGCGGGGGTTAATGAAAAACTGTTTTTT. J is TRBJ1-4 and V is TRBV15; D is possibly TRBD1 (6 bases). V lost 4 bases, J lost 4 bases, and 16 bases lay in between. CDR3 size: 16 residues. The germline V gene encodes CDR1 LNHNV and CDR2 YYDKDF (reference sequence). Combining the CDR3 with reference TRBV15 and TRBJ1-4 gives the whole variable domain DAMVIQNPRYQVTQFGKPVTLSCSQTLNHNVMYWYQQKSSQAPKLLFHYYDKDFNNEADTPDNFQSRRPNTSFCFLDIRSPGLGDTAMYLCATSTNRAGVNEKLFFGSGTQLSVL.

Here the CDR3 reads CSSLDSGYGYTF. The CDR3 coding sequence is TGCAGCTCTTTGGACTCGGGCTATGGCTACACCTTC. This rearrangement joins TRBV29-1 to TRBJ1-2; unclear D gene. Germline assignment: CDR1 SQVTM and CDR2 ANQGSEA. The CDR3 has 12 residues. V lost 8 bases and J 4 bases, leaving 14 bases between the germline ends.

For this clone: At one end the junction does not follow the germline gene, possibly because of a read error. CDR3 loop: CASSQGAGYEQYF. For the CDR3, the DNA is TGTGCTAGCAGCCAGGGGGCGGGGTACGAGCAGTACTTC. The J gene is TRBJ2-7, the V gene TRBV7-7; 8 nucleotides line up with TRBD1. CDR1 is SSHAT and CDR2 is FNYEAQ in the germline V gene (reference sequence). The CDR3 has 13 residues.

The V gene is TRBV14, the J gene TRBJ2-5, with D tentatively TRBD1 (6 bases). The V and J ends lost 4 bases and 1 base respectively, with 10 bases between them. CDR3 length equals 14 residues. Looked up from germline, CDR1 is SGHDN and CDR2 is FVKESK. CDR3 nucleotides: TGTGCCAGCAGCCCTGGACAGATCCAAGAGACCCAGTACTTC. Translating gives CASSPGQIQETQYF.

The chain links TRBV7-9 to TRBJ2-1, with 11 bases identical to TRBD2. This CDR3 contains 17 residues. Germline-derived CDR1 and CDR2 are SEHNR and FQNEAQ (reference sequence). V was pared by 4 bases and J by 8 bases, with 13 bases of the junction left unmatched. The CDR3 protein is CASSWSSGTSGGHEQFF. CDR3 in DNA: TGTGCCAGCAGCTGGAGCTCCGGGACTAGCGGTGGACATGAGCAGTTCTTC.

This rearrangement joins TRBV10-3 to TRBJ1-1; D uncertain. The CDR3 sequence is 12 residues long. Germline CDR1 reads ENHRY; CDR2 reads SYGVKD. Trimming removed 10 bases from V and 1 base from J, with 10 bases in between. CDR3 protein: CATGKANTEAFF. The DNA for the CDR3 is TGTGCCACAGGAAAGGCGAACACTGAAGCTTTCTTT.

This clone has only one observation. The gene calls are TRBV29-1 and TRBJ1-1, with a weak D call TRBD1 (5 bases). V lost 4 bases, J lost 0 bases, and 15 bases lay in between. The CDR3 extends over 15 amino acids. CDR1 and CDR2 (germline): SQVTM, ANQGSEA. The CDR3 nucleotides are TGCAGCGTTGGCCCAGGGTGGGCCATGAACACTGAAGCTTTCTTT. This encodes CSVGPGWAMNTEAFF.

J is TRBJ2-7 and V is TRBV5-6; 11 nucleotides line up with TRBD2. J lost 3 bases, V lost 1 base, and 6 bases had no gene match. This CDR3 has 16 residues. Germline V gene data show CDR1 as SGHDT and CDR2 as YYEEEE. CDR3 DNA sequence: TGTGCCAGCAGCTTGTGGGAGGGACTAGCGGTCTACGAGCAGTACTTC. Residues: CASSLWEGLAVYEQYF.

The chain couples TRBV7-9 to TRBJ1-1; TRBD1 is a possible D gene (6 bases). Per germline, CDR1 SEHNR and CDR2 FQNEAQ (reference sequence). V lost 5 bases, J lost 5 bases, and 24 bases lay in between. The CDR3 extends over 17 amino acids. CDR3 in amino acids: CASSPPRRKQQGTEAFF. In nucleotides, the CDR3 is TGTGCCAGCAGCCCCCCCCGGAGGAAACAACAGGGTACTGAAGCTTTCTTT.

CDR3 sequence (DNA): TGTGCCAGCAGTACCACCTCGGGACCGGGGAACACCATATATTTT. Its translation is CASSTTSGPGNTIYF. The chain recombines TRBV27 with TRBJ1-3, with D possibly matching TRBD1 (5 bases). Germline CDR1 reads MNHEY; CDR2 reads SMNVEV (reference sequence). The CDR3 runs to 15 residues. V gave up 5 bases and J gave up 7 bases, with 18 bases separating them.